The rows below give T cell receptor beta chains drawn from one sample of a study of T cell responses to AZD1222 COVID-19 vaccine. Profiled with immunoSEQ multiplex PCR; TCRdb holds only in-frame clones, not every one. This sample has some 120,000 clones, with about 92% found just once. Here the sequenced sample was peripheral blood, taken on day 0 of AZD1222 vaccination. The receptors were gathered from an adult in good health. The CDR3 runs from the conserved cysteine through the conserved F or W. D genes are given only for firm matches.

j_gene | d_gene | v_gene | CDR3aa
TRBJ1-1 | TRBD1 | TRBV3-1/TRBV3-2 | CASSQWDSTEAFF
TRBJ1-2 | NA | TRBV5-4 | CASSGGAELANYGYTF
TRBJ1-4 | NA | TRBV7-9 | CASSPPIGTNEKLFF
TRBJ1-3 | NA | TRBV4-2 | CASSQDLGNTIYF
TRBJ1-1 | TRBD1 | TRBV2 | CASNLDRGNTEAFF
TRBJ2-5 | NA | TRBV15 | CATSRDLIETQYF
TRBJ1-5 | TRBD1 | TRBV27 | CASSGGTDGNQPQHF
TRBJ2-1 | NA | TRBV7-9 | CASRTRQRASSSYNEQFF
TRBJ2-3 | NA | TRBV14 | CASSQRQSYTDTQYF
TRBJ2-2 | NA | TRBV5-4 | CASSGGFPGELFF
TRBJ1-1 | NA | TRBV27 | CASSLVGSNTEAFF
TRBJ2-7 | NA | TRBV4-2 | CASSQELVYEQYF
TRBJ2-5 | NA | TRBV4-2 | CASSQPKSETQYF
TRBJ2-2 | TRBD2 | TRBV7-2 | CASRPSGGTGELFF
TRBJ1-2 | NA | TRBV10-2 | CASRLENYGYTF
TRBJ1-6 | NA | TRBV5-8 | CASSSRQYNSPLHF
TRBJ1-2 | NA | TRBV7-9 | CASSPMVPGQLNYGYTF
TRBJ2-3 | TRBD1 | TRBV7-2 | CASSPGDRLSTDTQYF
TRBJ2-7 | NA | TRBV6-5 | CASSFSYEQYF
TRBJ2-1 | NA | TRBV7-9 | CASSLIYNNEQFF
TRBJ2-3 | TRBD2 | TRBV7-9 | CASSITSGGTDTQYF
TRBJ1-2 | NA | TRBV28 | CASSLHSESPGGYTF
TRBJ2-2 | NA | TRBV7-9 | CASSLWASAANTGELFF
TRBJ2-5 | NA | TRBV18 | CASRPSLGETQYF
TRBJ2-7 | NA | TRBV7-9 | CASSLLDRGEQYF
TRBJ1-5 | NA | TRBV18 | CASSPGSPKPQHF
TRBJ2-5 | NA | TRBV15 | CATSRGPSGTQETQYF
TRBJ2-1 | NA | TRBV7-2 | CASSRSPSEQFF
TRBJ2-1 | NA | TRBV6-5 | CASSPGLASYNEQFF
TRBJ2-1 | TRBD2 | TRBV30 | CAWSLLAHNEQFF
TRBJ2-3 | NA | TRBV4-2 | CASSQSGLTDTQYF
TRBJ1-1 | NA | TRBV27 | CASSSALGQGEAFF
TRBJ1-2 | NA | TRBV11-2 | CASSPLQGNYGYTF
TRBJ2-7 | TRBD2 | TRBV5-1 | CASTISGSKNEQYF
TRBJ1-5 | NA | TRBV2 | CASSEARGNQPQHF
TRBJ2-2 | NA | TRBV28 | CASSLFGTGELFF
TRBJ2-7 | NA | TRBV6-5 | CASSYTGRSTYEQYF
TRBJ1-2 | NA | TRBV4-1 | CASSQDPRESNYGYTF
TRBJ2-7 | NA | TRBV7-2 | CASSFPPRGIYEQYF
TRBJ1-1 | NA | TRBV28 | CTSIYRTEAFF
TRBJ2-7 | NA | TRBV1 | CTSRYGLAENYEQYF
TRBJ1-1 | NA | TRBV10-3 | CAISESSGDTEAFF
TRBJ2-2 | NA | TRBV9 | CASNGQTGELFF